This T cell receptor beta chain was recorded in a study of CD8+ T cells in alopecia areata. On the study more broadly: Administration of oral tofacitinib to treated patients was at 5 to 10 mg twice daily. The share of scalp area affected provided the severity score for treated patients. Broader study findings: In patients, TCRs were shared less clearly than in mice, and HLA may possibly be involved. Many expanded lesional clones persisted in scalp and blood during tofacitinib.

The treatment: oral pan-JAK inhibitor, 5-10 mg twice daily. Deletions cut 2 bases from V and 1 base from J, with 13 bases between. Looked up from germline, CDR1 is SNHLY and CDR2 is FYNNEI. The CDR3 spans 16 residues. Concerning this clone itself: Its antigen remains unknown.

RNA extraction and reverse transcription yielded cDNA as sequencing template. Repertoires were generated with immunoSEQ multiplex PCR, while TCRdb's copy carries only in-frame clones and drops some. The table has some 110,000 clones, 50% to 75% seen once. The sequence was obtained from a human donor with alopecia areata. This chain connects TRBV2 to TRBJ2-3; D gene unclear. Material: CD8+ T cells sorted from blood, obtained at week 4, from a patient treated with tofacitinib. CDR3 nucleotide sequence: TGTGCCAGCAGTGAATCGGTCGTCCGTCGCACAGATACGCAGTATTTT. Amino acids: CASSESVVRRTDTQYF.